Listed below are T cell receptor beta chains from one sample, sequenced in a study of blood T cell repertoires in COVID-19. The method was immunoSEQ multiplex PCR; TCRdb's version includes in-frame clones alone and lacks a portion of them. The top ten clones hold around 2.9% of a sample with over 250,000 clones, 88% of them seen once. The material sequenced was PBMCs or T cells enriched from blood (not recorded which). The source is a woman in her forties or fifties who had recovered from COVID-19. Each CDR3 is given with its conserved first and last residue. Fields, in order: V gene, J gene, D gene, clone size, CDR3 DNA, CDR3 protein. D genes are given only for firm matches. Size is omitted from some rows. Given values are once, few, many or a class for expanded clones.

>TRBV5-4|TRBJ1-3|-|-
TGTGCCAGCAGCTTGACGGGGTTGGCTGGAAACACCATATATTTT
CASSLTGLAGNTIYF
>TRBV4-3|TRBJ1-4|-|few
TGCGCCAGCAGCCAAGATCTTCCCCGGGGTCCAACTAATGAAAAACTGTTTTTT
CASSQDLPRGPTNEKLFF
>TRBV6-2/TRBV6-3|TRBJ1-5|-|once
TGTGCCAGCAGTTGGGAGTATAGCAATCAGCCCCAGCATTTT
CASSWEYSNQPQHF
>TRBV6-5|TRBJ1-5|TRBD1|-
TGTGCCAGCAAGGGGACAGTGACCGATCAGCCCCAGCATTTT
CASKGTVTDQPQHF
>TRBV19|TRBJ1-2|TRBD1|-
TGTGCCAGTAGTGAGGGGGACAGATTATATGGCTACACCTTC
CASSEGDRLYGYTF
>TRBV3-1/TRBV3-2|TRBJ2-7|TRBD1|-
TGTGCCAGCAGCCCTGGGACAGGGTGGTACGAGCAGTACTTC
CASSPGTGWYEQYF
>TRBV19|TRBJ1-4|-|-
TGTGCCAGTAGTGCCCAGGGGACTAATGAAAAACTGTTTTTT
CASSAQGTNEKLFF
>TRBV19|TRBJ2-3|-|few
TGTGCCAGTAGTCTGGCCAGACTGACGGATACGCAGTATTTT
CASSLARLTDTQYF
>TRBV5-4|TRBJ2-3|TRBD1|once
TGTGCCAGCAGCTTGAGGACAGGGATCTACACAGATACGCAGTATTTT
CASSLRTGIYTDTQYF
>TRBV6-4|TRBJ1-2|TRBD1|-
TGTGCCAGCAGTGCTGGACAGGGGGCGGAGAGCTACACCTTC
CASSAGQGAESYTF
>TRBV11-2|TRBJ2-7|-|-
TGTGCCAGCAGCTTAGGTGTAGGCGGAGAGCAGTACTTC
CASSLGVGGEQYF
>TRBV27|TRBJ2-6|TRBD1|-
TGTGCCAGCAGGAACCCCGGGACAGCTAGCTCTGGGGCCAACGTCCTGACTTTC
CASRNPGTASSGANVLTF
>TRBV6-5|TRBJ2-1|TRBD2|-
TGTGCCAGCAGTTTGGGAGCGGGGTCCTACAATGAGCAGTTCTTC
CASSLGAGSYNEQFF
>TRBV7-2|TRBJ1-1|TRBD1|-
TGTGCCAGCACCCCGAAACAGGGGACGTACACTGAAGCTTTCTTT
CASTPKQGTYTEAFF
>TRBV3-1/TRBV3-2|TRBJ1-2|-|-
TGTGCCAGCAGCCAGGACGGAGGGTATGGCTACACCTTC
CASSQDGGYGYTF
>TRBV7-9|TRBJ1-1|-|-
TGTGCCAGCAGCGCACTTGGACAAGGTTTCTTT
CASSALGQGFF
>TRBV20-1|TRBJ1-1|-|-
TGCAGTGCTAGAAGAGCTATTGAAGCTTTCTTT
CSARRAIEAFF
>TRBV28|TRBJ1-5|-|-
TGTGCCAGCAGGTTGACTTTTAGCAATCAGCCCCAGCATTTT
CASRLTFSNQPQHF
>TRBV5-1|TRBJ1-6|TRBD1|-
TGCGCCAGCAGGAGACAGGGTGGATCACCCCTCCACTTT
CASRRQGGSPLHF
>TRBV4-1|TRBJ1-4|-|-
TGCGCCAGCAGCCAGATTGCGACTACAACTAATGAAAAACTGTTTTTT
CASSQIATTTNEKLFF
>TRBV7-2|TRBJ2-6|TRBD2|-
TGTGCCAGCAGCTTGCGGGGGAACTCTGGGGCCAACGTCCTGACTTTC
CASSLRGNSGANVLTF
>TRBV6-5|TRBJ2-7|TRBD2|-
TGTGCCGTCACTCGTCGGGCGGGAGGGATCTACGAGCAGTACTTC
CAVTRRAGGIYEQYF
>TRBV4-1|TRBJ1-6|-|-
TGCGCCAGCAGCCAAGACAGGGGTCTGAATTCACCCCTCCACTTT
CASSQDRGLNSPLHF
>TRBV11-2|TRBJ2-3|-|-
TGTGCCAGCAGCTTCCTACGGGAGCGAACAGATACGCAGTATTTT
CASSFLRERTDTQYF
>TRBV6-1|TRBJ1-3|-|-
TGTGCCAGCAGTGAAGCGTTTCGTTCTGGAAACACCATATATTTT
CASSEAFRSGNTIYF
>TRBV13|TRBJ2-7|TRBD2|-
TGTGCCAGCAGCTTAGGCCCTAGCGGGGATACCTACGAGCAGTACTTC
CASSLGPSGDTYEQYF
>TRBV14|TRBJ1-2|-|-
TGTGCCAGCAGCCAAGTTGACACCCTCGGTGGCTACACCTTC
CASSQVDTLGGYTF
>TRBV5-4|TRBJ1-5|TRBD1|-
TGTGCCAGCAGCGAGGGACAGGGAAATCAGCCCCAGCATTTT
CASSEGQGNQPQHF
>TRBV5-1|TRBJ1-4|-|-
TGCGCCAGCAGCTTGTCAGGGAACGATGAAAAACTGTTTTTT
CASSLSGNDEKLFF
>TRBV5-1|TRBJ2-1|-|-
TGCGCCAGCAGCCTAGCACCCGACTCCTACAATGAGCAGTTCTTC
CASSLAPDSYNEQFF
>TRBV7-2|TRBJ1-5|-|-
TGTGCCAGCAGCGTGCAGGGCAATCAGCCCCAGCATTTT
CASSVQGNQPQHF
>TRBV5-6|TRBJ2-1|-|-
TGTGCCAGCAGTTCGGGGTTTAGCTCCTACAATGAGCAGTTCTTC
CASSSGFSSYNEQFF
>TRBV7-2|TRBJ2-1|-|-
TGTGCCAGCAGCTTAGCGAAGCGGTCCAACAATGAGCAGTTCTTC
CASSLAKRSNNEQFF
>TRBV28|TRBJ1-3|TRBD1|once
TGTGCCAGCAGTGGTCTCGGGACAGGAGACCTACATCGACAAAACACCATATATTTT
CASSGLGTGDLHRQNTIYF
>TRBV30|TRBJ1-6|TRBD1|-
TGTGCCTGGACGGTACAGGGGAATTCACCCCTCCACTTT
CAWTVQGNSPLHF
>TRBV7-2|TRBJ2-1|-|-
TGTGCCAGCAGCCCTACTAGAAGCTCCTACAATGAGCAGTTCTTC
CASSPTRSSYNEQFF
>TRBV30|TRBJ2-7|TRBD2|-
TGTGCCTGGAGCCGTTGGGGAGGGGAGCAGTACTTC
CAWSRWGGEQYF
>TRBV28|TRBJ1-6|-|-
TGTGCCAGCAGCGCCCCATTTGGGGGCTCCAATTCACCCCTCCACTTT
CASSAPFGGSNSPLHF
>TRBV5-1|TRBJ2-5|TRBD1|once
TGCGCCAGCAGGACAGGGACAGGGGGGCCCGAGACCCAGTACTTC
CASRTGTGGPETQYF
>TRBV30|TRBJ1-2|-|-
TGTGCCTGGACGGGGGGTAACTATGGCTACACCTTC
CAWTGGNYGYTF
>TRBV7-8|TRBJ2-3|-|-
TGTGCCAGCAGCTTCGATGAGCGGTACGCGCAGTATTTT
CASSFDERYAQYF
>TRBV7-6|TRBJ2-1|TRBD2|-
TGTGCCAGCAGCCCGGGACTAGCGGGTGGAGGGGGAAATGAGCAGTTCTTC
CASSPGLAGGGGNEQFF
>TRBV27|TRBJ2-1|TRBD2|few
TGTGCCAGCAGTTCCGGACTAGCGGGAGCCAACTCCTACAATGAGCAGTTCTTC
CASSSGLAGANSYNEQFF
>TRBV19|TRBJ1-4|TRBD1|-
TGTGCCAGTAGTTCGGGGACAGCATCTAATGAAAAACTGTTTTTT
CASSSGTASNEKLFF
>TRBV28|TRBJ1-1|TRBD1|-
TGTGCCAGCAGTGCAGGGGGAAGGAACACTGAAGCTTTCTTT
CASSAGGRNTEAFF